The 20 T cell receptor beta chains reported below all come from one sample, sequenced in a study of T cell responses to AZD1222 COVID-19 vaccine. Sequencing used immunoSEQ multiplex PCR; TCRdb keeps in-frame clones, though not all of them. The repertoire consists of under 150,000 clones, with 92% occurring once and the leading ten covering about 3%. This sample comprised peripheral blood, obtained on day 0 of AZD1222 vaccination. These receptors were collected from an adult in good health.

This clone has only one observation. V and J are TRBV5-1 and TRBJ2-5, with 12 bases fitting TRBD2. Germline V gives CDR1 SGHRS, CDR2 YFSETQ. The CDR3 loop spans 16 amino acids. V gave up 4 bases and J gave up 4 bases; unmatched junction bases: 8. The DNA of the CDR3 is TGCGCCAGCAGCCCCAGACTAGCGGGAGCTGGAGAGACCCAGTACTTC. Translation: CASSPRLAGAGETQYF.

CDR3 sequence (DNA): TGTGCCAGCAGTTACGGGCCCTGGGGGGCCAACGTCCTGACTTTC. It yields the protein CASSYGPWGANVLTF. This sequence joins TRBV6-2 or TRBV6-3 and TRBJ2-6; D call uncertain. This CDR3 is 15 amino acids long. V was pared by 2 bases and J by 4 bases, with 9 bases between. Germline V CDR1 and CDR2: MNHEY, SVGEGT.

The V and J genes are TRBV27 and TRBJ2-2, with 8 nucleotides matching TRBD1. With 2 bases clipped from V and 4 bases from J, the junction kept 9 bases outside the gene matches. The CDR3 covers 17 residues. The germline gives CDR1 MNHEY, CDR2 SMNVEV (reference sequence). The CDR3 DNA is TGTGCCAGCAGTTTAGCCATTCCCAGGGGGCTCACCGGGGAGCTGTTTTTT. This gives the protein CASSLAIPRGLTGELFF.

The chain couples TRBV5-1 to TRBJ2-3, with D perhaps given as TRBD1 or TRBD2 (6 bases each). This CDR3 spans 13 amino acids. The germline V and J ends were trimmed by 4 bases and 7 bases, with 13 bases remaining between them. The germline V gene has CDR1 SGHRS and CDR2 YFSETQ. In DNA, the CDR3 is TGCGCCAGCAGCGGAGGGGGAAGGCATACGCAGTATTTT. Residues: CASSGGGRHTQYF.

The chain uses TRBV6-4 and TRBJ2-2; 8 bases are a match to TRBD2. Per germline, CDR1 MRHNA and CDR2 SNTAGT. CDR3 length equals 16 residues. Unmatched junction bases numbered 1, after V lost 0 bases and J lost 1 base. CDR3 loop: CASSDSTSENTGELFF. As DNA, the CDR3 is TGTGCCAGCAGTGACTCGACTAGCGAGAACACCGGGGAGCTGTTTTTT.

J is TRBJ2-5 and V is TRBV28; D ambiguous. Per the germline V gene, CDR1 is MDHEN and CDR2 is SYDVKM. This CDR3 comprises 14 residues. Between the trimmed V and J ends, which lost 6 bases and 6 bases, there was a span of 17 bases. The CDR3: CASSPDWGGKTQYF. The CDR3 DNA is TGTGCCAGCAGCCCTGACTGGGGTGGTAAGACCCAGTACTTC.

The rearrangement links TRBV4-1 to TRBJ1-1, with D possibly being TRBD1 (5 bases). V dropped 1 base and J dropped 4 bases, with 16 bases sitting between them. The CDR3 runs 16 residues. Germline values: CDR1 MGHRA, CDR2 YSYEKL. The CDR3 DNA follows: TGCGCCAGCAGCCAAGTCTCCCACGTCGGGGCCACTGAAGCTTTCTTT. It codes for CASSQVSHVGATEAFF.

The chain links TRBV19 to TRBJ1-2, with 7 positions matching TRBD1. Trimming at V came to 6 bases and at J to 5 bases, leaving 6 bases not matched to a gene. The CDR3 spans 13 residues. Germline lookup yields CDR1 LNHDA and CDR2 SQIVND (reference sequence). The DNA for the CDR3 is TGTGCCAGTAGCCCGGACAGGAGGTATGGCTACACCTTC. As protein: CASSPDRRYGYTF.

The V gene is TRBV14, the J gene TRBJ1-2, with TRBD1 as a possible D gene (5 bases). The CDR3 is made up of 16 amino acids. With 5 bases removed from V and 4 bases from J, the gap between germline ends came to 20 bases. Per the germline V gene, CDR1 is SGHDN and CDR2 is FVKESK. The CDR3 DNA reads TGTGCCAGCAGCGAGACGAATATGATAGGGACCTATGGCTACACCTTC. Translating it yields CASSETNMIGTYGYTF.

This clone was observed a handful of times. The V gene is TRBV18, the J gene TRBJ1-4; 9 positions agree with TRBD1. V shed 3 bases, J shed 8 bases, and the junction held 13 bases outside the gene matches. This CDR3 is built from 17 residues. Germline CDR1 is KGHSH and CDR2 is LQKENI. CDR3 protein: CASSPQLGGTGKEKLFF. The CDR3 coding sequence is TGTGCCAGCTCACCCCAGCTCGGTGGGACAGGGAAAGAAAAACTGTTTTTT.

In its sample, this clone was seen once. The chain joins TRBV18 to TRBJ2-2; D remains ambiguous. Germline V CDR1 and CDR2: KGHSH, LQKENI. V lost 3 bases, J lost 3 bases, and 8 bases lay in between. The CDR3 is 14 amino acids. This CDR3 reads CASSPTSDTGELFF. The DNA of the CDR3 is TGTGCCAGCTCACCCACGTCGGACACCGGGGAGCTGTTTTTT.

In nucleotides, the CDR3 is TGTGCCAGCAGCTTGACAGGGGAAGCCTACGAGCAGTACTTC. This sequence encodes CASSLTGEAYEQYF. The chain uses TRBV5-4 and TRBJ2-7; TRBD1 matches 7 bases. J gave up 2 bases and V 1 base, and 3 bases lay outside the gene matches. There are 14 residues in the CDR3. In germline, CDR1 is SGHNT, CDR2 YYREEE (reference sequence).

The V and J genes are TRBV12-5 and TRBJ2-2; TRBD2 matches at 7 bases. The CDR3 length is 17 residues. Germline trimming cut 4 bases from V and 0 bases from J; bases unmatched to any gene: 8. Germline V gene sequence: CDR1 LGHNT, CDR2 FRNRAP. The CDR3 reads CASGWVLAEANTGELFF. The CDR3 region has the DNA TGTGCTAGTGGTTGGGTGCTAGCGGAGGCGAACACCGGGGAGCTGTTTTTT.

This chain joins TRBV14 and TRBJ2-3, with a possible D match to TRBD1 (5 bases). The CDR3 has 16 residues. V gave up 4 bases and J gave up 5 bases, with 19 bases separating them. Germline V gene lookup returns CDR1 SGHDN and CDR2 FVKESK. The CDR3 reads CASSRRTGLGVDTQYF. In nucleotides, the CDR3 is TGTGCCAGCAGCCGACGAACAGGTCTTGGGGTAGATACGCAGTATTTT.

J is TRBJ2-7 and V is TRBV9; D unresolved. V lost 4 bases, J lost 5 bases, and 16 bases lay in between. In germline, CDR1 is SGDLS, CDR2 YYNGEE. The CDR3 contains 14 residues. The CDR3, as DNA: TGTGCCAGCAGCTCCTCCGACTTAGGGAACGAGCAGTACTTC. It encodes CASSSSDLGNEQYF. Full variable domain (remainder filled in from reference TRBV9 and TRBJ2-7): DSGVTQTPKHLITATGQRVTLRCSPRSGDLSVYWYQQSLDQGLQFLIQYYNGEERAKGNILERFSAQQFPDLHSELNLSSLELGDSALYFCASSSSDLGNEQYFGPGTRLTVT.

This rearrangement joins TRBV6-5 to TRBJ1-3, with 8 nucleotides matching TRBD1. V gave up 5 bases and J gave up 4 bases; unmatched junction bases: 4. Germline CDR1 reads MNHEY; CDR2 reads SVGAGI. The CDR3 is made up of 14 amino acids. CDR3 DNA sequence: TGTGCCAGCAGTCCGGACAGGGAGGGAAACACCATATATTTT. Translated: CASSPDREGNTIYF.

The chain has TRBV28 and TRBJ2-1, with 14 bases lining up with TRBD2. The junction had 5 bases not matched to a gene; V was cut back by 6 bases and J by 7 bases. CDR1 and CDR2 (germline): MDHEN, SYDVKM. CDR3 length: 15 amino acids. The CDR3 nucleotides read TGTGCCAGCAGCCCAGGGACTAGCGGGAGTAATGAGCAGTTCTTC. Encoded protein: CASSPGTSGSNEQFF.

This sequence joins TRBV30 and TRBJ2-2; 10 positions agree with TRBD2. The CDR3 sequence is 17 residues long. Germline V lookup: CDR1 GTSNPN, CDR2 SVGIG (reference sequence). The trim removed 4 bases at V and 1 base at J, leaving 9 bases unmatched. The DNA for the CDR3 is TGTGCCTGGACCCCCGGAGGACTAGCGGTGAACACCGGGGAGCTGTTTTTT. Amino acids: CAWTPGGLAVNTGELFF.

V gene TRBV5-1 combines with J gene TRBJ2-3, with D perhaps TRBD2 (5 bases). The V end lost 6 bases, the J end lost 4 bases, and 15 bases lay between the germline ends. This CDR3 spans 14 amino acids. The V gene's germline CDR1 is SGHRS and CDR2 YFSETQ. The CDR3 DNA follows: TGCGCCAGCAAAGAACTAGAATTCCCAGATACGCAGTATTTT. Its translation is CASKELEFPDTQYF.

This chain joins TRBV14 and TRBJ1-1; 9 bases match TRBD1. V shed 2 bases and J 5 bases; nucleotides not matched to a gene: 6. The CDR3 is 15 amino acids. Per germline, CDR1 SGHDN and CDR2 FVKESK. CDR3 DNA: TGTGCCAGCAGCCAAAACAGGGGGCAGGAGACTGAAGCTTTCTTT. Residues: CASSQNRGQETEAFF. Drawing the rest from reference TRBV14 and TRBJ1-1, the complete variable domain is EAGVTQFPSHSVIEKGQTVTLRCDPISGHDNLYWYRRVMGKEIKFLLHFVKESKQDESGMPNNRFLAERTGGTYSTLKVQPAELEDSGVYFCASSQNRGQETEAFFGQGTRLTVV.